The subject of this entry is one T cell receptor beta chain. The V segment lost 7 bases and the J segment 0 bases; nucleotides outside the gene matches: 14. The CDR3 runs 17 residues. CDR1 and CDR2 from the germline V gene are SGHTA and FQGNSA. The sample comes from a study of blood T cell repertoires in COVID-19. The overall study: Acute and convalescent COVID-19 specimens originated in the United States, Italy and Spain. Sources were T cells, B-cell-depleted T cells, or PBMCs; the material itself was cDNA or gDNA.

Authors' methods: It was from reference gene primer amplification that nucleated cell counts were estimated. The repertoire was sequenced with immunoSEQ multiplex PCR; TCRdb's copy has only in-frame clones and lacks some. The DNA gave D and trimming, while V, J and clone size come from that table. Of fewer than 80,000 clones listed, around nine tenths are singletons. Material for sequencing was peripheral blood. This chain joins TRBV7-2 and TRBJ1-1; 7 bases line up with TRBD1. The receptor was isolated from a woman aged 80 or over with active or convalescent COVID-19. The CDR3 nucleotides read TGTGCCAGCAAACCGACAGGGAGCACGTTAGTGAACACTGAAGCTTTCTTT. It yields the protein CASKPTGSTLVNTEAFF.